These 28 T cell receptor beta chains were all obtained from the same sample, sequenced in a study of blood T cell repertoires in COVID-19. The data were produced by immunoSEQ multiplex PCR, yet TCRdb's version contains in-frame clones alone and is incomplete. The sample records about 200,000 clones, over 60% being singletons. Sequences were obtained from peripheral blood. These receptors were collected from a woman in her seventies with acute or convalescent COVID-19.

This clone came up a few times. The rearrangement uses TRBV15 and TRBJ1-5; possibly TRBD1 for D (6 bases). Trimming shortened V by 3 bases and J by 2 bases, and 14 bases separated the two germline ends. CDR1 LNHNV and CDR2 YYDKDF come from the germline V gene (reference sequence). The CDR3 spans 16 residues. DNA for the CDR3: TGTGCCACCAGCAGTTTACAGGGTCTAGGCAATCAGCCCCAGCATTTT. Translating gives CATSSLQGLGNQPQHF.

This chain links TRBV7-3 with TRBJ2-1, with D maybe TRBD2 (6 bases). CDR3 size: 16 residues. Germline CDR1 reads SGHTA; CDR2 reads FQGTGA. V lost 6 bases, J lost 2 bases, and 17 bases lay in between. The CDR3 sequence: CASSLGNAGTYNEQFF. For the CDR3, the DNA is TGTGCCAGCAGTCTAGGGAACGCGGGAACCTACAATGAGCAGTTCTTC.

The chain links TRBV6-5 to TRBJ2-7; 8 bases line up with TRBD2. The V gene end was trimmed by 6 bases and the J gene end by 2 bases; junction bases not matched to a gene: 3. Germline V gives CDR1 MNHEY, CDR2 SVGAGI. CDR3 length equals 13 residues. Here the CDR3 reads CASRETSAYEQYF. CDR3 nucleotides: TGTGCCAGCAGAGAGACTAGCGCCTACGAGCAGTACTTC.

This clone has a single count. This chain links TRBV3-1 (or the pseudogene TRBV3-2) with TRBJ2-1; 11 positions match TRBD2. The trim removed 4 bases at V and 9 bases at J, leaving 8 bases unmatched. Germline V gives CDR1 LGHDT, CDR2 YNNKEL (reference sequence). This CDR3 has 15 amino acids. Here the CDR3 reads CASSPGVSGRVEQFF. The CDR3, as DNA: TGTGCCAGCAGCCCCGGCGTTAGCGGGAGGGTTGAGCAGTTCTTC.

The V gene is TRBV6-1, the J gene TRBJ2-7, with D uncertain. Germline V gene lookup returns CDR1 MNHNS and CDR2 SASEGT. This CDR3 spans 14 amino acids. The V end lost 1 base, the J end lost 3 bases, and 10 bases lay between the germline ends. CDR3 amino acids: CASSEESSYYEQYF. CDR3 sequence (DNA): TGTGCCAGCAGTGAAGAGAGTAGCTACTACGAGCAGTACTTC.

V is TRBV5-4 and J is TRBJ1-3; D remains ambiguous. Looked up from germline, CDR1 is SGHNT and CDR2 is YYREEE (reference sequence). The V gene lost 1 base and the J gene lost 1 base, with 15 bases spanning the gap. This CDR3 is 17 amino acids long. The chain's CDR3 is CASSLLGGVGSGNTIYF. The CDR3 DNA reads as TGTGCCAGCAGCTTGTTGGGCGGGGTCGGATCTGGAAACACCATATATTTT.

V and J are TRBV25-1 and TRBJ2-5, with D maybe TRBD1 (5 bases). The CDR3 totals 14 residues. Germline V gene lookup returns CDR1 MGHDK and CDR2 SYGVNS. The V and J ends lost 4 bases and 4 bases respectively, with 13 bases between them. The CDR3, as DNA: TGTGCCAGCAGTGCCCCGACAGTGCGAGAGACCCAGTACTTC. It specifies CASSAPTVRETQYF. Filled out from reference TRBV25-1 and TRBJ2-5, the complete variable domain reads EADIYQTPRYLVIGTGKKITLECSQTMGHDKMYWYQQDPGMELHLIHYSYGVNSTEKGDLSSESTVSRIRTEHFPLTLESARPSHTSQYLCASSAPTVRETQYFGPGTRLLVL.

This clone has only one observation. The rearrangement joins TRBV2 to TRBJ1-6; 7 bases are a match to TRBD1. Germline trimming cut 2 bases from V and 9 bases from J; bases unmatched to any gene: 1. CDR1 and CDR2 from the germline V gene are SNHLY and FYNNEI. The CDR3 totals 13 residues. This CDR3 reads CASSEQGVSPLHF. The DNA for the CDR3 is TGTGCCAGCAGTGAACAGGGGGTTTCACCCCTCCACTTT.

The chain carries TRBV19 and TRBJ2-1; 8 bases map to TRBD1. The CDR3 totals 13 residues. The ends lost 5 bases at V and 6 bases at J; junction bases unmatched: 3. Germline V gene lookup returns CDR1 LNHDA and CDR2 SQIVND (reference sequence). Here the CDR3 DNA reads TGTGCCAGTAGTCTACAGGGGGGCAATGAGCAGTTCTTC. Its protein is CASSLQGGNEQFF.

As concerns this clone: Other DNA sequences of this sample code for an identical CDR3. V gene TRBV5-1 combines with J gene TRBJ2-2, with a possible D match to TRBD1 (6 bases). This CDR3 is 14 amino acids long. Trimming stripped 5 bases from V and 1 base from J, with 9 bases between. Germline CDR1 and CDR2: SGHRS and YFSETQ. The CDR3, as DNA: TGCGCCAGCAGATCGGGACAGAACACCGGGGAGCTGTTTTTT. It specifies CASRSGQNTGELFF.

This rearrangement joins TRBV19 to TRBJ1-2; 7 bases map to TRBD1. The CDR3 runs 13 residues. Germline-derived CDR1 and CDR2 are LNHDA and SQIVND (reference sequence). V was clipped by 6 bases and J by 3 bases; unmatched bases: 4. The CDR3 region is CASSDGQDYGYTF. The CDR3 DNA is TGTGCCAGTAGCGATGGACAGGACTATGGCTACACCTTC.

On this clone: A read error may produce the germline difference seen at one junction end. The CDR3 is CASRYLAAYEQYF. CDR3 sequence (DNA): TGTGCCAGCAGGTACTTGGCCGCCTACGAGCAGTACTTC. The chain joins TRBV6-5 to TRBJ2-7; D is undetermined. From germline, CDR1 is MNHEY and CDR2 SVGAGI. This CDR3 spans 13 amino acids.

A single count supports this clone. The rearrangement links TRBV28 to TRBJ2-7; D is possibly TRBD2 (5 bases). The CDR3 runs to 15 residues. CDR1 and CDR2 from the germline V gene are MDHEN and SYDVKM. Trimming shortened V by 6 bases and J by 0 bases, and 15 bases separated the two germline ends. CDR3 DNA sequence: TGTGCCAGCAGATCGAGGCGGGCGGCCTCCTACGAGCAGTACTTC. Amino acid sequence: CASRSRRAASYEQYF.

This clone was observed a few times. CDR3 nucleotides: TGCGCCAGCAGCTTGTTAGGGACAACGACGAACACTGAAGCTTTCTTT. Protein: CASSLLGTTTNTEAFF. V gene TRBV5-1 combines with J gene TRBJ1-1; perhaps TRBD1 as D (6 bases). This CDR3 contains 16 residues. In germline, CDR1 is SGHRS, CDR2 YFSETQ. V was clipped by 1 base and J by 1 base, with 14 bases between them.

The chain joins TRBV25-1 to TRBJ2-5; D is possibly TRBD1 (5 bases). This CDR3 comprises 15 residues. Germline V lookup: CDR1 MGHDK, CDR2 SYGVNS. Deletions cut 0 bases from V and 3 bases from J, with 11 bases between. CDR3 bases: TGTGCCAGCAGTGAATACAAGCAGGGTAAAGAGACCCAGTACTTC. Protein sequence: CASSEYKQGKETQYF.

The chain employs TRBV11-2 and TRBJ2-7; perhaps TRBD1 as D (5 bases). Germline loops: CDR1 SGHAT, CDR2 FQNNGV. Deletions cut 5 bases from V and 3 bases from J, with 11 bases between. The CDR3 is 13 residues long. The CDR3 loop is CASSPSRDYEQYF. Written as DNA, the CDR3 is TGTGCCAGCAGCCCAAGCAGGGACTACGAGCAGTACTTC.

This clone was recorded once. The J gene is TRBJ1-2, the V gene TRBV16; possible D gene TRBD1, 6 bases. V was clipped by 2 bases and J by 1 base, with 11 bases between them. Germline CDR1 reads KGHSY; CDR2 reads FQNENV. The CDR3 contains 15 residues. The CDR3 spells CASSQGDKNNYGYTF. CDR3 nucleotide sequence: TGTGCCAGCAGCCAAGGGGACAAAAATAACTATGGCTACACCTTC.

The chain is built from TRBV7-9 and TRBJ2-3, with 12 bases aligning to TRBD2. With 5 bases clipped from V and 2 bases from J, the junction kept 5 bases outside the gene matches. The CDR3 has 16 residues. Germline lookup yields CDR1 SEHNR and CDR2 FQNEAQ (reference sequence). Here the CDR3 reads CASSVGLAGTTDTQYF. The CDR3 coding sequence is TGTGCCAGCAGCGTCGGACTAGCGGGGACCACAGATACGCAGTATTTT.

This sequence joins TRBV7-2 and TRBJ1-6; 9 nucleotides line up with TRBD1. This CDR3 is built from 15 residues. CDR1 and CDR2 (germline): SGHTA, FQGNSA. With V trimmed by 5 bases and J by 7 bases, 6 bases remained unmatched. In DNA, the CDR3 is TGTGCCAGCAGCACAGACAGGGGGTCGAATTCACCCCTCCACTTT. This gives the protein CASSTDRGSNSPLHF.

Here the CDR3 DNA reads TGTGCCAGCAGCTTTGGGAGCTCCTACGAGCAGTACTTC. It specifies CASSFGSSYEQYF. The chain has TRBV7-9 and TRBJ2-7; possibly TRBD2 for D (5 bases). V lost 3 bases, J lost 0 bases, and 6 bases lay in between. Per the germline V gene, CDR1 is SEHNR and CDR2 is FQNEAQ (reference sequence). CDR3 length equals 13 residues.

The chain has TRBV19 and TRBJ1-5; tentatively, D is TRBD1 (5 bases). The CDR3 loop spans 16 amino acids. The germline V gene has CDR1 LNHDA and CDR2 SQIVND (reference sequence). With 5 bases removed from V and 3 bases from J, the gap between germline ends came to 17 bases. CDR3: CASSALEDMDNQPQHF. DNA of the CDR3: TGTGCCAGTAGTGCCCTAGAGGACATGGACAATCAGCCCCAGCATTTT.

The table lists this clone with a few counts. The chain has TRBV30 and TRBJ1-4; D might be TRBD1 (6 bases). Trimming removed 3 bases from V and 2 bases from J, with 13 bases in between. Germline-derived CDR1 and CDR2 are GTSNPN and SVGIG (reference sequence). CDR3 length equals 15 residues. CDR3 amino acids: CAWSGLQGTNEKLFF. CDR3 nucleotides: TGTGCCTGGAGCGGCCTACAGGGTACTAATGAAAAACTGTTTTTT.

This sequence joins TRBV19 and TRBJ2-5, with 7 positions matching TRBD2. With V trimmed by 6 bases and J by 1 base, 2 bases remained unmatched. The CDR3 consists of 13 residues. Germline-derived CDR1 and CDR2 are LNHDA and SQIVND (reference sequence). DNA of the CDR3: TGTGCCAGTAGACCGGGAGGCCAAGAGACCCAGTACTTC. As protein: CASRPGGQETQYF.

This chain joins TRBV7-3 and TRBJ1-4; 7 positions match TRBD1. V gave up 4 bases and J gave up 7 bases; unmatched junction bases: 18. Germline V gene data show CDR1 as SGHTA and CDR2 as FQGTGA. This CDR3 has 18 residues. The CDR3 nucleotides read TGTGCCAGCAGCTCCCCCGGGGCAGGGGGGTCCGGGTGTGAAAAACTGTTTTTT. Protein sequence: CASSSPGAGGSGCEKLFF.

This clone has just a few counts. The chain links TRBV14 to TRBJ1-4; D ambiguous. Germline CDR1 SGHDN, CDR2 FVKESK. V shed 0 bases and J shed 3 bases, with 14 bases lying between them. The CDR3 loop spans 17 amino acids. CDR3 protein: CASSQDLAKGANEKLFF. The CDR3 region has the DNA TGTGCCAGCAGCCAAGATCTTGCTAAGGGAGCTAATGAAAAACTGTTTTTT.

This clone was counted many times. The chain employs TRBV18 and TRBJ2-7; 9 bases line up with TRBD1. The junction had 5 bases not matched to a gene; V was cut back by 2 bases and J by 6 bases. Germline-derived CDR1 and CDR2 are KGHSH and LQKENI. The CDR3 consists of 14 residues. The CDR3 nucleotides read TGTGCCAGCTCACCAAGGACAGGGGAGGGCGAGCAGTACTTC. Amino acids: CASSPRTGEGEQYF.

The V gene is TRBV6-4, the J gene TRBJ2-7; 10 bases fit TRBD2. This CDR3 contains 16 residues. J lost 2 bases, V lost 7 bases, and 11 bases had no gene match. Germline V gene lookup returns CDR1 MRHNA and CDR2 SNTAGT. The CDR3 is CASKGLAGVSAYEQYF. The CDR3 coding sequence is TGTGCCAGCAAGGGCCTAGCGGGAGTGTCGGCCTACGAGCAGTACTTC.

This chain links TRBV6-6 with TRBJ2-7, with 7 bases matching TRBD2. The length of the CDR3 is 15 residues. With 2 bases clipped from V and 5 bases from J, the junction kept 9 bases outside the gene matches. Germline V gene data show CDR1 as MNHNY and CDR2 as SVGAGI (reference sequence). The CDR3 loop is CASSYGSGTTHEQYF. CDR3 in DNA: TGTGCCAGCAGTTACGGGAGCGGGACCACGCACGAGCAGTACTTC.